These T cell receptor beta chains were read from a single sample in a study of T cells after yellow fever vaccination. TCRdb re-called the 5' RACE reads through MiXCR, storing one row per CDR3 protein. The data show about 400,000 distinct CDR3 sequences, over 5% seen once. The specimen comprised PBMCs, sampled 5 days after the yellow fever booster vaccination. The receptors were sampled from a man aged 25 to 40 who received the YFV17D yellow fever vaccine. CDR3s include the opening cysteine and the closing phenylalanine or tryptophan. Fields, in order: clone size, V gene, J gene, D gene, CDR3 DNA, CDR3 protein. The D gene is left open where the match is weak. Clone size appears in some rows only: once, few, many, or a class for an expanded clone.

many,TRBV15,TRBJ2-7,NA,TGTGCCACCAGCAGAGGGGATAAGGGAGAGCAGTACTTC,CATSRGDKGEQYF
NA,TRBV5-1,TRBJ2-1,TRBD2,TGCGCCAGCAGCCAGGGTAGCGGGAGCGTCTACAATGAGCAGTTCTTC,CASSQGSGSVYNEQFF
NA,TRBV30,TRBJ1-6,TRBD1,TGTGCCTGGAGAAGACAGGGCCTTACTTCACCCCTCCACTTT,CAWRRQGLTSPLHF
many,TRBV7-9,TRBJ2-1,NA,TGTGCCAGCAGCTTAGTGGCGACTAGGTATTACAATGAGCAGTTCTTC,CASSLVATRYYNEQFF
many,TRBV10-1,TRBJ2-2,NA,TGCGCCAGCAGAGCAGGGGGAGGAACCGGGGAGCTGTTTTTT,CASRAGGGTGELFF
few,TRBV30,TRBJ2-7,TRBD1,TGTGCCTGGAGGGACAGGAACTCCTACGAGCAGTACTTC,CAWRDRNSYEQYF
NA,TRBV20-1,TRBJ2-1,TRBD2,TGCAGTGCCTCCCCGGGGACTAGCGGGAGGGGTGAGCAGTTCTTC,CSASPGTSGRGEQFF
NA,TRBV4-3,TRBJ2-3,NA,TGCGCCAGCAGCCAAGATCAGGATACGCAGTATTTT,CASSQDQDTQYF
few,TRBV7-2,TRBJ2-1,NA,TGTGCCAGCAGCCCACGAGGGGGTGGGGGGGCCAATGAGCAGTTCTTC,CASSPRGGGGANEQFF
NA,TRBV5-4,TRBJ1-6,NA,TGTGCCAGCAGCTTGGCCGGGCAGGCGAGCTCCTATAATTCACCCCTCCACTTT,CASSLAGQASSYNSPLHF
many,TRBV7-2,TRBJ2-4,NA,TGTGCCAGCACGGTGGCCAAAAACATTCAGTACTTC,CASTVAKNIQYF
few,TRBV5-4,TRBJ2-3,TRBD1,TGTGCCAGCAGCACCCGGACAGGGATGGCCACAGATACGCAGTATTTT,CASSTRTGMATDTQYF
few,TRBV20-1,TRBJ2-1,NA,TGCAGTGCTAGAGATCCAATATCCCCAAGCAATGAGCAGTTCTTC,CSARDPISPSNEQFF
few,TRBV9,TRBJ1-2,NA,TGTGCCAGCAGCGTACCAGGGATCTATGGCTACACCTTC,CASSVPGIYGYTF
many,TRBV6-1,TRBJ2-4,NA,TGTGCCAGCAGCCTACAGAGCTTAGCCAAAAACATTCAGTACTTC,CASSLQSLAKNIQYF
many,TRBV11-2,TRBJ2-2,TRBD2,TGTGCCAGCAGCTTAACGAGCGGGGACACCGGGGAGCTGTTTTTT,CASSLTSGDTGELFF
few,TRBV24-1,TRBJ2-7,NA,TGTGCCACCAAGTATGTTCTCTTC,CATKYVLF
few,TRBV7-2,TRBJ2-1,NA,TGTGCCAGCGGCGTCTCTACGGCAATTACCAATGAGCAGTTCTTC,CASGVSTAITNEQFF
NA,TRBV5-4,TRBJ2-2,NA,TGTGCCAGCAGCTCATTCTCTACAATGAGCGGTGGATACACCGGGGAGCTGTTTTTT,CASSSFSTMSGGYTGELFF
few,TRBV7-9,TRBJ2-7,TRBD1,TGTGCCAGCAGCGGAGAGGGACAGGGGGCCTACGAGCAGTACTTC,CASSGEGQGAYEQYF
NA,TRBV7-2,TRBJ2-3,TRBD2,TGTGCCAGCAGCTTATCTAGCGGGAGGCCCCCGTTGGATACGCAGTATTTT,CASSLSSGRPPLDTQYF
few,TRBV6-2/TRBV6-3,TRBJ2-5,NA,TGTGCCAGCACCACGGGAGTGGAGACCCAGTACTTC,CASTTGVETQYF
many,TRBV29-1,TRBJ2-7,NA,TGCAGCGTTGTGGGCCTACCAAGCTCCTACGAGCAGTACTTC,CSVVGLPSSYEQYF
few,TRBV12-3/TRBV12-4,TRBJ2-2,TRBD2,TGTGCCAGCAGGGGACTAGCGGGAGCCGGGGAGCTGTTTTTT,CASRGLAGAGELFF
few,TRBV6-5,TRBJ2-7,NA,TGTGCCAGCAGTAACCTGGGCGACCCAGCCTACGAGCAGTACTTC,CASSNLGDPAYEQYF
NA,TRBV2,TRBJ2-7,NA,TGTGCCAGCAGTGAAACGACTAGAATAAGCTACGAGCAGTACTTC,CASSETTRISYEQYF
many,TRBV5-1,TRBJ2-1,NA,TGCGCCAGCAGCTTTGCTCAGTGGGATGGGTACAATGAGCAGTTCTTC,CASSFAQWDGYNEQFF
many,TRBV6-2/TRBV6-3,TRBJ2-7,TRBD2,TGTGCCAGCAGCTTCTCCGGGGAGGGGCACGAGCAGTACTTC,CASSFSGEGHEQYF
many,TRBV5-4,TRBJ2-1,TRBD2,TGTGCCAGCAGCTTTCAGAGCGGGAGAGGGGGGAATGAGCAGTTCTTC,CASSFQSGRGGNEQFF
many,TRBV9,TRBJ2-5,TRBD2,TGTGCCAGCAGCCCCCGGGCTAGCGGGTACTCCAAAGAGACCCAGTACTTC,CASSPRASGYSKETQYF
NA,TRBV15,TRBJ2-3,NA,TGTGCCACCAGCAGAGATCGTTATTCAGTCGGGGTCACAGATACGCAGTATTTT,CATSRDRYSVGVTDTQYF
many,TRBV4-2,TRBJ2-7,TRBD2,TGTGCCAGCAGCCACCGGCTGACTAGCGGGAGCTACGAGCAGTACTTC,CASSHRLTSGSYEQYF
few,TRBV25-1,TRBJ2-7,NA,TGTGCCAGCAGGGGGACAAGTCGTTGGCAGTACTTC,CASRGTSRWQYF
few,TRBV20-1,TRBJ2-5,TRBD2,TGCAGTGTTCCGGGGGGGCAAGAGACCCAGTACTTC,CSVPGGQETQYF
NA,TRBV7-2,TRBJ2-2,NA,TGTGCCAGCAGCTTATCGACTACAAACACCGGGGAGCTGTTTTTT,CASSLSTTNTGELFF
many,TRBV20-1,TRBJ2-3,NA,TGCAGTGCCGCCCCAGTGGGACACGGCGGGTATACGCAGTATTTT,CSAAPVGHGGYTQYF
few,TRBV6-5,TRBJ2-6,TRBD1,TGTGCCAGCAGTTACTCCGGGACAGCCTCGGTGGCCAACGTCCTGACTTTC,CASSYSGTASVANVLTF
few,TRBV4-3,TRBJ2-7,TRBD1,TGCGCCAGCAGCCAAGATTTAACAGGACAGGGGATCCACGAGCAGTACTTC,CASSQDLTGQGIHEQYF
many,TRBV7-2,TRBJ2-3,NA,TGTGCCAGCAGCTTAGTAGCGCTTAGGACAGATACGCAGTATTTT,CASSLVALRTDTQYF
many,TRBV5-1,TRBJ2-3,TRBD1,TGCGCCAGCAGCTCCGGACAGGGGGCAGATACGCAGTATTTT,CASSSGQGADTQYF
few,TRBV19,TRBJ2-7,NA,TGTGCCAGTTCCGGGACATCGCACTACGAGCAGTACTTC,CASSGTSHYEQYF
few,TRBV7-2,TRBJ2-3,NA,TGTGCCAGCAGCTGGGGGACTGGAAATACGCAGTATTTT,CASSWGTGNTQYF
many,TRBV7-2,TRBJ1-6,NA,TGTGCCAGCAGCCCTCAGACACCACGCGGATCACCCCTCCACTTT,CASSPQTPRGSPLHF
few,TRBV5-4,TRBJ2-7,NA,TGTGCCAGCTGGACCCTAGGGGACTACGAGCAGTACTTC,CASWTLGDYEQYF
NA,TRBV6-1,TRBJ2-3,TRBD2,TGTGCCAGCACCTACGGGGGGAGTACAGATACGCAGTATTTT,CASTYGGSTDTQYF
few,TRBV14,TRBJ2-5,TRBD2,TGTGCCAGCAGCCACAGCGGGATTTTTGGGACCCAGTACTTC,CASSHSGIFGTQYF